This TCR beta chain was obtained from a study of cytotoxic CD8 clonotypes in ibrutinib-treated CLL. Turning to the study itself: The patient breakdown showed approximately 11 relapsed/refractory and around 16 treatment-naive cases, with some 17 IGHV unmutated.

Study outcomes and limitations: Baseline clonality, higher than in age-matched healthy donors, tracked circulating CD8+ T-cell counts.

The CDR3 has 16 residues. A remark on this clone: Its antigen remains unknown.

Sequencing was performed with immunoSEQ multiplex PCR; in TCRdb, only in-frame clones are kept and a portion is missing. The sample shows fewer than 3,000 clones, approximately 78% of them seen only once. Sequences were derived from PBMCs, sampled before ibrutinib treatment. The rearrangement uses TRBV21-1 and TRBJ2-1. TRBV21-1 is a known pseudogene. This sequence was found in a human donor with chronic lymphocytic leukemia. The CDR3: CASSKDRARPYNEQFF. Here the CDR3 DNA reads TGTGCCAGCAGCAAAGATAGGGCCCGCCCCTACAATGAGCAGTTCTTC.